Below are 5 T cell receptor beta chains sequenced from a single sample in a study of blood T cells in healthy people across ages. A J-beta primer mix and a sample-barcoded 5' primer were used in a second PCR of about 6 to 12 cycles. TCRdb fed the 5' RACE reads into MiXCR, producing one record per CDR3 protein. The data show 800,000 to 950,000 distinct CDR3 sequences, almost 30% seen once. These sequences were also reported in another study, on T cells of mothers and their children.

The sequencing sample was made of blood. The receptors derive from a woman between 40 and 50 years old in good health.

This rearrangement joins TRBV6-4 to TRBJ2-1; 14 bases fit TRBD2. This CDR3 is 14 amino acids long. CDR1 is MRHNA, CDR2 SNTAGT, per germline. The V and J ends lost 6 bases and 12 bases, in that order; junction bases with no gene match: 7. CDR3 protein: CASSGTSGGTAQFF. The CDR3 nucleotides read TGTGCCAGCAGCGGGACTAGCGGGGGTACGGCGCAGTTCTTC.

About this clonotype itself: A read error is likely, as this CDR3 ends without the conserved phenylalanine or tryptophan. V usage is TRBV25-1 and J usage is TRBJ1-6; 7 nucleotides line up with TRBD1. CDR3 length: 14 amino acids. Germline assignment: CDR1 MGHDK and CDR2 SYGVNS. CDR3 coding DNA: TGTGCCAGCAGACGGGAGACAGGGAATTCGCCCCTCCACTGT. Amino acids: CASRRETGNSPLHC.

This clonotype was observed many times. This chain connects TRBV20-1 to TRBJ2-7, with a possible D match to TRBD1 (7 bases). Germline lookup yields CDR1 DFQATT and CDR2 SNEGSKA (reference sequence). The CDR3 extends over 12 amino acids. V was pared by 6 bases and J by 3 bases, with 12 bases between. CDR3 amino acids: CSAEGALYEQYF. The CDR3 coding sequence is TGCAGTGCGGAGGGGGCACTCTACGAGCAGTACTTC.

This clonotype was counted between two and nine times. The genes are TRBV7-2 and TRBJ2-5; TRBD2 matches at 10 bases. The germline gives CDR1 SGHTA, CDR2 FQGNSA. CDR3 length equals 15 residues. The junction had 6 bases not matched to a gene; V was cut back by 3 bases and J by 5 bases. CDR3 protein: CASSFVAGGGETQYF. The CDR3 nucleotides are TGTGCCAGCAGCTTCGTAGCGGGGGGCGGGGAGACCCAGTACTTC. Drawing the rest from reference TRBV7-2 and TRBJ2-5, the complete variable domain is GAGVSQSPSNKVTEKGKDVELRCDPISGHTALYWYRQSLGQGLEFLIYFQGNSAPDKSGLPSDRFSAERTGGSVSTLTIQRTQQEDSAVYLCASSFVAGGGETQYFGPGTRLLVL.

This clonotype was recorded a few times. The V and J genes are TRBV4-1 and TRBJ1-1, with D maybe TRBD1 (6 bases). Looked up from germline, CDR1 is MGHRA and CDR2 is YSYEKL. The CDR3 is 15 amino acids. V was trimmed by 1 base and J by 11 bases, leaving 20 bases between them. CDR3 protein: CASSQVLQGGGAAFF. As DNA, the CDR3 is TGCGCCAGCAGCCAAGTGTTACAGGGCGGGGGTGCGGCTTTCTTT.